This T cell receptor (beta chain) derives from a study of blood T cell repertoires in COVID-19. Study background: Collection of acute and convalescent COVID-19 samples took place in the United States, Italy and Spain.

Sequencing was performed with immunoSEQ multiplex PCR; in TCRdb, only in-frame clones are kept and a portion is missing. The sample has about 140,000 clones, approximately 80% seen once; the top ten hold around 1.6%. Trimming took 2 bases from V and 7 from J; bases not matched to a gene: 6. The CDR3 is 15 amino acids. Germline loops: CDR1 SGHTA, CDR2 FQGTGA. The receptor's source is a young woman who had been exposed to COVID-19. The chain uses TRBV7-3 and TRBJ2-1; 9 positions match TRBD2. The sample comprised PBMCs or T cells enriched from blood (not recorded which). The CDR3, as DNA: TGTGCCAGCAGCTTAGGCGGGAGGGCCGGAAATGAGCAGTTCTTC. It is translated as CASSLGGRAGNEQFF. The whole variable domain, filled in from reference TRBV7-3 and TRBJ2-1, reads GAGVSQTPSNKVTEKGKYVELRCDPISGHTALYWYRQSLGQGPEFLIYFQGTGAADDSGLPNDRFFAVRPEGSVSTLKIQRTERGDSAVYLCASSLGGRAGNEQFFGPGTRLTVL.